A selection of T cell receptor beta chains follows, all from one sample in a study of T cells expressing NK-cell markers. TCRdb processed the 5' RACE reads again and assigns one entry to each CDR3 protein, with no DNA. The sample has over 250,000 distinct CDR3 sequences. Material: blood T cells: a sorted CD56 or NKG2C T cell subset, CD4+ or CD8+ T cells, or bulk PBMC T cells (not recorded which). These receptors came from a woman aged 18-70 years in good health. Both conserved end residues are part of each CDR3. Fields, in order: V gene, clone size, J gene, CDR3 protein. The size entry is marked missing in some rows and otherwise reads once, few, many or a size class.

TRBV7-2	.	TRBJ2-5	CASSRDAGVGKTQYF
TRBV7-9	.	TRBJ2-5	CASSLAGLAGAQETQYF
TRBV7-2	.	TRBJ1-1	CASSSAQGGTEAFF
TRBV20-1	.	TRBJ1-1	CSAPGPSATEAFF
TRBV24-1	.	TRBJ2-1	CATSDASTTNEQFF
TRBV18	.	TRBJ1-6	CASSPKEGNNSPLHF
TRBV5-1	.	TRBJ1-5	CASSSHRGRKNQPQHF
TRBV27	.	TRBJ2-2	CASKPEITGETGELFF
TRBV28	.	TRBJ2-1	CASVRGQVNDEQFF
TRBV5-1	.	TRBJ2-3	CASSLFGASTDTQYF
TRBV20-1	.	TRBJ1-1	CSARRGLEEAFF
TRBV6-1	.	TRBJ1-2	CASKALGSNYGYTF
TRBV20-1	.	TRBJ2-3	CSALEGPSTDTQYF
TRBV7-2	.	TRBJ2-3	CASSLAGGNTDTQYF
TRBV12-3/TRBV12-4	.	TRBJ1-5	CASRLGQADNQPQHF
TRBV7-3	.	TRBJ2-1	CASSLRGENEQFF
TRBV7-2	.	TRBJ2-3	CASSFPTGFVTDTQYF
TRBV29-1	.	TRBJ2-5	CSARRSSETQYF
TRBV2	.	TRBJ1-5	CASADSNQPQHF
TRBV4-3	.	TRBJ1-4	CASSQDQGWTNEKLFF
TRBV27	.	TRBJ2-1	CASRNGLSITYNEQFF
TRBV11-2	.	TRBJ2-2	CASSWTRTGELFF
TRBV20-1	.	TRBJ2-2	CSAPHRLAGRSGELFF
TRBV4-3	.	TRBJ2-3	CASSQTRTSGTPSTDTQYF
TRBV12-3/TRBV12-4	.	TRBJ2-1	CASSLGADEFF
TRBV27	.	TRBJ1-5	CASRGTGGLPQHF
TRBV29-1	.	TRBJ2-4	CSVGVPLAKNIQYF
TRBV12-3/TRBV12-4	.	TRBJ2-3	CASSLFRGGTTDTQYF
TRBV7-2	.	TRBJ2-1	CASSPDPGLDNEQFF
TRBV18	.	TRBJ1-5	CASSQQGADQPQHF
TRBV6-2/TRBV6-3	.	TRBJ2-2	CASSYGLDTGELFF
TRBV7-3	medium-sized	TRBJ2-2	CASSLIGRNTGELFF
TRBV11-2	.	TRBJ2-1	CASSFIRGGDEQFF
TRBV29-1	.	TRBJ1-3	CSVWTEANTIYF
TRBV4-1	.	TRBJ1-2	CASTPREAGYGYTF